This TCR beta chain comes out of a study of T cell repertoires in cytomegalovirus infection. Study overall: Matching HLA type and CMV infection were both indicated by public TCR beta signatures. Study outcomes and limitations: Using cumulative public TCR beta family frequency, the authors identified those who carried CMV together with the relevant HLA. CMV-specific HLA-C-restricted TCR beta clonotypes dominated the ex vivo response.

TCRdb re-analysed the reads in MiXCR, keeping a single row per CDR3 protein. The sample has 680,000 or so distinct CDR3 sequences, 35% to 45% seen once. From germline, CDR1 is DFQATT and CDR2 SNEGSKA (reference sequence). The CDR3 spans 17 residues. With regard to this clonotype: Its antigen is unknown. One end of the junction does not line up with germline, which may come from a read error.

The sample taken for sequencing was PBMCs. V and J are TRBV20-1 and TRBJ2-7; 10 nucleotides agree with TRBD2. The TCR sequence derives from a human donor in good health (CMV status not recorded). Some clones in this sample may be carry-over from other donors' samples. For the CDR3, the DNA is TGCAGTTCTAGAGACCCCCTAGCGGGAGCGATAATCTACGAGCAGTACTTC. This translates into CSSRDPLAGAIIYEQYF.